The rows below give T cell receptor beta chains drawn from one sample of a study of shared clonotypes between healthy human individuals. The method was immunoSEQ multiplex PCR; TCRdb's version includes in-frame clones alone and lacks a portion of them. In the table there are roughly 2.4 million clones, almost 96% of which are singletons. The sample taken for sequencing was naive CD4+ T cells sorted from blood. These receptors all come from a man younger than 35 in good health. CDR3s include the opening cysteine and the closing phenylalanine or tryptophan. A D gene is named only where the DNA matches it firmly. The size of a clone is reported for some rows only, either as once, few or many, or as a class for expanded clones.

>.|TRBJ1-6|TRBD1|TRBV6-5
TGTGCCAGCAGTCGACAGGGAGCGGCCCTTTCACCCCTCCACTTT
CASSRQGAALSPLHF
>.|TRBJ1-5|TRBD1|TRBV19
TGTGCCAGTAGTTCAAGGGGGCAGACCAATCAGCCCCAGCATTTT
CASSSRGQTNQPQHF
>.|TRBJ2-2|TRBD2|TRBV5-1
TGCGCCAGCAGCTTAATAGCGGGGACGGCCGGGGAGCTGTTTTTT
CASSLIAGTAGELFF
>.|TRBJ2-6|.|TRBV28
TGTGCCAGCAGTTTAATGGGCTCTGGGGCCAACGTCCTGACTTTC
CASSLMGSGANVLTF
>.|TRBJ1-4|.|TRBV5-1
TGCGCCAGCAGCCCCACCGGACATAATGAAAAACTGTTTTTT
CASSPTGHNEKLFF
>.|TRBJ1-1|TRBD1|TRBV29-1
TGCAGCGCCTACAGGGGAATGAACACTGAAGCTTTCTTT
CSAYRGMNTEAFF
>.|TRBJ2-3|TRBD2|TRBV5-6
TGTGCCAGCAGCCAGGGACTAGCGGGAGATACGCAGTATTTT
CASSQGLAGDTQYF
>.|TRBJ2-1|.|TRBV7-9
TGTGCCAGCAGCTTAAGAAGGGCAAAGGGGTCCGATGAGCAGTTCTTC
CASSLRRAKGSDEQFF
>once|TRBJ1-3|.|TRBV7-2
TGTGCCAGCAGCACCCCCCGGCCCCCGGAGACCATATATTTT
CASSTPRPPETIYF
>.|TRBJ1-5|.|TRBV15
TGTGCCACCAGCAGGGAGGAGGATTGGGGCAATCAGCCCCAGCATTTT
CATSREEDWGNQPQHF
>.|TRBJ2-6|TRBD1|TRBV9
TGTGCCAGCAGCGTAGCTGGACAGGGGGCCTCAGGGGCCAACGTCCTGACTTTC
CASSVAGQGASGANVLTF
>.|TRBJ2-3|.|TRBV6-5
TGTGCCAGCAGTTACGCGGCAGGGAACACAGATACGCAGTATTTT
CASSYAAGNTDTQYF
>.|TRBJ2-3|TRBD2|TRBV6-1
TGTGCCAGCAGTGGGGGACTAGCGGGGACAGATACGCAGTATTTT
CASSGGLAGTDTQYF
>.|TRBJ2-7|TRBD2|TRBV5-4
TGTGCCAGCAGCACTAGCGGGACATTCTTGGAGCAGTACTTC
CASSTSGTFLEQYF
>.|TRBJ2-1|TRBD2|TRBV6-5
TGTGCCAGCAGTTACTCGGCTAGCGGGAGGTGGAATGAGCAGTTCTTC
CASSYSASGRWNEQFF